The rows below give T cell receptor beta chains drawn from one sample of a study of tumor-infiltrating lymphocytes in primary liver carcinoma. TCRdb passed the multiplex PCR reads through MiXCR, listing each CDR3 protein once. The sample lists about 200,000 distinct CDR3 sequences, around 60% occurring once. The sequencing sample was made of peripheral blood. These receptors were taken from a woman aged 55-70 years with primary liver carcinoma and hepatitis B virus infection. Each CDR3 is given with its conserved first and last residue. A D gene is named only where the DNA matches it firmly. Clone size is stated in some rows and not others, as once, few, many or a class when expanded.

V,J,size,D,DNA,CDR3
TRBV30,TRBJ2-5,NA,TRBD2,TGTGCCTGGAGTCGGGAGGACGGAGAGACCCAGTACTTC,CAWSREDGETQYF
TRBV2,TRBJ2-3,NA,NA,TGTGCCAGCAGACCACAGGGAGATGGCAATCAGTCCCAGTATTTT,CASRPQGDGNQSQYF
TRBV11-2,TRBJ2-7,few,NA,TGTTCCAGCGGCTACGGTGGGAGGACCTCGGGAAGCGAGCAGTACTTC,CSSGYGGRTSGSEQYF
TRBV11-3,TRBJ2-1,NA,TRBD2,TGTGCCAGCAGCTTAGATCAACTAGCGGGAAGGCCAGAGAGTGAGCGGTTCTTC,CASSLDQLAGRPESERFF
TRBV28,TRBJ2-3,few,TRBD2,TGTGCCAGCAGTTCAGCGGGAGTGGGCACAGATACGCAGTATTTT,CASSSAGVGTDTQYF
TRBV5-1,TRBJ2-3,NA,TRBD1,TGCGCCAGCAGCTTGGGAGGGACAGGGAGCGCAGATACGCAGTATTTT,CASSLGGTGSADTQYF
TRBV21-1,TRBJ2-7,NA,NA,TGTGCCAGCAGCAAAGCCTCCGAGTACTGCTTTGGGTTCTACGAGCAGTACTTC,CASSKASEYCFGFYEQYF
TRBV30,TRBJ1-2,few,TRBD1,TGTGCCTGGGCGCGACAGGGCGGGGGCTACACCTTC,CAWARQGGGYTF
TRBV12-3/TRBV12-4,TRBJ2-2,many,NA,TGTGCCAGCAGTTTCTCCCTCCCTTCGAACACCGGGGAGCTGTTTTTT,CASSFSLPSNTGELFF
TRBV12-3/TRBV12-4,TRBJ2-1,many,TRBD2,TGTGCCAGCAGTCTCGGAGTAGCGGGAGGCTACAATGAGCAGTTCTTC,CASSLGVAGGYNEQFF
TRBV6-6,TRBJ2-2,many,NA,TGTGCCTCCAATGCCCGGGGATCCAACACCGGGGAGCTGTTTTTT,CASNARGSNTGELFF
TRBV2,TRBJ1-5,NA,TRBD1,TGTGCCAGCAGAGGGACAGGGGTTATTAGCAATCAGCCCCAGCATTTT,CASRGTGVISNQPQHF
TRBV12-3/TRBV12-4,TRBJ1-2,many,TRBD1,TGTGCCAGCAGTGGGACAGGGGGTAACTATGGCTACACCTTC,CASSGTGGNYGYTF
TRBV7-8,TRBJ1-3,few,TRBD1,TGTGCCAGCAGCTCCAGACGAAGCCGGGACAGGGGGGCTGGAAACACCATATATTTT,CASSSRRSRDRGAGNTIYF
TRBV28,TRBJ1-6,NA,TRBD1,TGTGCCAGCAGATCCACAGGGGGCAATCCACCCCTCCACTTT,CASRSTGGNPPLHF
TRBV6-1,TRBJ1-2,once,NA,TGTGTCAGCAGTGAAGTCGGAAAAGAGATTTATGGCTACACCTTC,CVSSEVGKEIYGYTF
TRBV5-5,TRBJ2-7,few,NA,TGTGCCAGCAGCTTGCGGGGGGCGTCTCAGGTGCAGTACTTC,CASSLRGASQVQYF
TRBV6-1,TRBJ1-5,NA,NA,TGTGCCAGCAGTACGGACAGAGATAATCAGCCCCAGCATTTC,CASSTDRDNQPQHF
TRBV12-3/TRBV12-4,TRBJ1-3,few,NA,TGTGCCAGCAGTAGGACGACCCCTGGAAACACCATATATTTT,CASSRTTPGNTIYF
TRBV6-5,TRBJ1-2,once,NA,TGTGCCGGCAGTTACGGGGGGGGCGACAGCTACACCTTC,CAGSYGGGDSYTF
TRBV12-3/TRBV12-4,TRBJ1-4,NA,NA,TGTTCCAGCAGTTTATCAGGGGTCGAAAAACTGTTTTTT,CSSSLSGVEKLFF
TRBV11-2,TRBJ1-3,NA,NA,TGCGCCAGCAGCTGGATACAGGGAAAGACCATATATTTT,CASSWIQGKTIYF
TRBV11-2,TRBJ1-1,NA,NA,TGTGCCAGCAGTCCACTGCACTTGAACACTGAAGCTTTCTTT,CASSPLHLNTEAFF
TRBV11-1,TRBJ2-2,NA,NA,TGTGTCAGCAGCTTGACTCCGAACACCGGGGAGCTGTTTTTT,CVSSLTPNTGELFF
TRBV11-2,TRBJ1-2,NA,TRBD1,TGTGCCAGCAGCTCCATTCGGGACAGGATCCTCTATGGTTACACCTTC,CASSSIRDRILYGYTF
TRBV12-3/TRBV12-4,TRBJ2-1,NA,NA,TGTGCCAGCAGTTTAAGGAACGGGAGATACAATGAGCAGTTCTTC,CASSLRNGRYNEQFF
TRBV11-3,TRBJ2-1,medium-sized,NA,TGTGCCAGCAGCTTAGATCCCAGGAGTTTTTCCTACAATGAGCAGTTCTTC,CASSLDPRSFSYNEQFF
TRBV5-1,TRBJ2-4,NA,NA,TGCGCCAGCAGAAGCCCGACAGTGGATTTAGCCAAAAACATTCAGTACTTC,CASRSPTVDLAKNIQYF
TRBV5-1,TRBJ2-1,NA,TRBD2,TGCGTCAGCAGCTTGATAGCGGGGAGCCACAATGAGCAGTTCTTC,CVSSLIAGSHNEQFF
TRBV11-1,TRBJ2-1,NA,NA,TGTGCCAGCAGCTTAGGCCGTTATGGGCAGTTCTTC,CASSLGRYGQFF
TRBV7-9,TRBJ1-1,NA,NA,TGTGCCAGCAGCTTAGGTGGATCCCCGAACACTGAAGCTTTCTTT,CASSLGGSPNTEAFF